A single sample is the source of the 9 T cell receptor beta chains below, sequenced in a study of T cells in localized non-small cell lung cancer. TCRdb's table, derived via immunoSEQ multiplex PCR, lists solely in-frame clones and lacks some. The data show approximately 28,000 clones, around 81% seen once. Sequences were derived from peripheral blood mononuclear cells, sampled before any cancer treatment. Receptor source: a man aged 40 to 70 with stage III lung adenocarcinoma.

The rearrangement uses TRBV10-3 and TRBJ2-1, with D maybe TRBD1 (5 bases). Germline loops: CDR1 ENHRY, CDR2 SYGVKD. V lost 11 bases, J lost 8 bases, and 13 bases lay in between. The CDR3 sequence is 11 residues long. The CDR3 loop reads CALFSRDEQFF. CDR3 DNA: TGTGCCTTATTCTCCAGGGATGAGCAGTTCTTC.

This clone was observed a few times. V is TRBV6-1 and J is TRBJ1-1; 8 bases align to TRBD1. Trimming removed 4 bases from V and 7 bases from J; junction bases left unmatched: 8. Germline V gives CDR1 MNHNS, CDR2 SASEGT. The length of the CDR3 is 14 residues. For the CDR3, the DNA is TGTGCCAGCAGTGGCAGGGGGCGTATTATTGAAGCTTTCTTT. Translation gives CASSGRGRIIEAFF.

The chain joins TRBV11-2 to TRBJ2-3; D ambiguous. Trimming cost V 6 bases and J 11 bases, with 15 bases left between them. The length of the CDR3 is 12 residues. Germline lookup yields CDR1 SGHAT and CDR2 FQNNGV. DNA of the CDR3: TGTGCCAGCAGGTCCCGTAACGGAAGGCAGTATTTT. It specifies CASRSRNGRQYF.

The V and J genes are TRBV28 and TRBJ1-5, with no clear D. The CDR3 contains 14 residues. Trimming shortened V by 8 bases and J by 7 bases, and 18 bases separated the two germline ends. Germline loops: CDR1 MDHEN, CDR2 SYDVKM. DNA of the CDR3: TGTGCCAGCCACCGGATGGGATCTGGACAGCCCCAGCATTTT. Protein product: CASHRMGSGQPQHF.

J is TRBJ2-7 and V is TRBV11-2, with unresolved D. V gave up 6 bases and J gave up 9 bases, with 15 bases separating them. CDR1 is SGHAT, CDR2 FQNNGV, per germline. The CDR3 has 12 amino acids. CDR3 sequence reads: CASSIILRAQYF. The CDR3 bases are TGTGCCAGCAGTATTATACTACGAGCGCAGTACTTC.

The gene calls are TRBV28 and TRBJ1-2; TRBD1 agrees at 9 bases. Trimming at V came to 6 bases and at J to 3 bases, leaving 8 bases not matched to a gene. The CDR3 is made up of 15 amino acids. Per germline, CDR1 MDHEN and CDR2 SYDVKM. The CDR3 nucleotides are TGTGCCAGCAGCCAACGGGACAGGGTGGACTATGGCTACACCTTC. Translated, it gives CASSQRDRVDYGYTF.

This clone was seen just once. The gene calls are TRBV2 and TRBJ1-2, with D unresolved. The CDR3 loop spans 14 amino acids. Between the trimmed V and J ends, which lost 0 bases and 8 bases, there was a span of 13 bases. The V gene's germline CDR1 is SNHLY and CDR2 FYNNEI. The CDR3 spells CASSEAQRTRGYTF. For the CDR3, the DNA is TGTGCCAGCAGTGAAGCACAACGGACCCGGGGCTACACCTTC.

This rearrangement joins TRBV6-6 to TRBJ2-7, with D perhaps matching TRBD1 or TRBD2 (5 bases each). CDR1 MNHNY and CDR2 SVGAGI come from the germline V gene (reference sequence). The CDR3 covers 12 residues. V lost 9 bases and J 3 bases, leaving 12 bases between the germline ends. CDR3 amino acids: CASTNGGYEQYF. CDR3 coding DNA: TGTGCCAGTACCAATGGGGGCTACGAGCAGTACTTC.

The J gene is TRBJ2-3, the V gene TRBV6-6; 11 bases match TRBD1. The CDR3 runs 15 residues. With 4 bases clipped from V and 1 base from J, the junction kept 1 base outside the gene matches. Germline CDR1 and CDR2: MNHNY and SVGAGI (reference sequence). The CDR3 is CASSSGQGGTDTQYF. For the CDR3, the DNA is TGTGCCAGCAGTTCGGGACAGGGGGGCACAGATACGCAGTATTTT.